Listed below are T cell receptor beta chains from one sample, sequenced in a study of shared clonotypes between healthy human individuals. Here immunoSEQ multiplex PCR was the method, and the copy in TCRdb shows in-frame clones only, minus some. The table includes millions of clones, more than 80% detected once. Sequencing was carried out using naive CD4+ T cells sorted from blood. Receptor source: a man aged 18-30 years in good health. Both conserved end residues are part of each CDR3. A D gene is named only where the DNA matches it firmly. Clone size, where shown, is once, few, many, or a class for clones that have expanded.

d_call: NA; clone_size: NA; v_call: TRBV2; j_call: TRBJ2-7; cdr3_nt: TGTGCCAGCAGTGAAGGGGGCACAGGAGGGACCTACGAGCAGTACTTC; cdr3_aa: CASSEGGTGGTYEQYF
d_call: NA; clone_size: NA; v_call: TRBV7-2; j_call: TRBJ2-5; cdr3_nt: TGTGCCAGCAGCTTCCAGACGGGGACCCAGTACTTC; cdr3_aa: CASSFQTGTQYF
d_call: NA; clone_size: NA; v_call: TRBV2; j_call: TRBJ2-7; cdr3_nt: TGTGCCAGCACAATGGACTGGGCGGGTAGGGAGCAGTACTTC; cdr3_aa: CASTMDWAGREQYF
d_call: NA; clone_size: once; v_call: TRBV10-3; j_call: TRBJ2-5; cdr3_nt: TGTGCCATCAGGTACAGGGAATCGGAGACCCAGTACTTC; cdr3_aa: CAIRYRESETQYF
d_call: NA; clone_size: NA; v_call: TRBV29-1; j_call: TRBJ1-1; cdr3_nt: TGCAGCGTTGAAGAGACCGGCTCTCACATGAACACTGAAGCTTTCTTT; cdr3_aa: CSVEETGSHMNTEAFF
d_call: NA; clone_size: NA; v_call: TRBV11-2; j_call: TRBJ1-5; cdr3_nt: TGTGCCAGCAGCTTAGATAGCGGGGCCTCCTTAGGCTATCAGCCCCAGCATTTT; cdr3_aa: CASSLDSGASLGYQPQHF
d_call: TRBD2; clone_size: NA; v_call: TRBV7-2; j_call: TRBJ2-5; cdr3_nt: TGTGCCAGCAGCTTGGGGGGACTAGCGGGAGGGAAAGAGACCCAGTACTTC; cdr3_aa: CASSLGGLAGGKETQYF
d_call: TRBD2; clone_size: NA; v_call: TRBV29-1; j_call: TRBJ2-7; cdr3_nt: TGCAGCGTAGTCAGCGGGGGAGTAGTCTACGAGCAGTACTTC; cdr3_aa: CSVVSGGVVYEQYF
d_call: NA; clone_size: NA; v_call: TRBV19; j_call: TRBJ1-1; cdr3_nt: TGTGCCAGTAGTAAGGAGGGGGACACTGAAGCTTTCTTT; cdr3_aa: CASSKEGDTEAFF
d_call: NA; clone_size: once; v_call: TRBV28; j_call: TRBJ1-5; cdr3_nt: TGTGCCAGCAGTCCCGGGAACTCCAATCAGCCCCAGCATTTT; cdr3_aa: CASSPGNSNQPQHF
d_call: NA; clone_size: NA; v_call: TRBV7-9; j_call: TRBJ2-7; cdr3_nt: TGTGCCAGCAGCTTGACACCCTACGAGCAGTACTTC; cdr3_aa: CASSLTPYEQYF
d_call: TRBD1; clone_size: once; v_call: TRBV5-1; j_call: TRBJ1-6; cdr3_nt: TGCGCCAGCAGCTTGGAGACAGGGGACAATTCACCCCTCCACTTT; cdr3_aa: CASSLETGDNSPLHF
d_call: TRBD2; clone_size: NA; v_call: TRBV12-5; j_call: TRBJ2-3; cdr3_nt: TGTGCTAGTGGTTTGGGACTAGCGGGGGGGCCAGATACGCAGTATTTT; cdr3_aa: CASGLGLAGGPDTQYF
d_call: NA; clone_size: NA; v_call: TRBV6-5; j_call: TRBJ2-3; cdr3_nt: TGTGCCAGCACGATTCTCGGAGGGACGCAGTATTTT; cdr3_aa: CASTILGGTQYF
d_call: TRBD2; clone_size: NA; v_call: TRBV7-8; j_call: TRBJ2-3; cdr3_nt: TGTGCCAGCAGCTTAGAAGGCGGGAGGTCAGATACGCAGTATTTT; cdr3_aa: CASSLEGGRSDTQYF
d_call: NA; clone_size: NA; v_call: TRBV10-3; j_call: TRBJ2-1; cdr3_nt: TGTGCCATCAGTGGAGGAGTCGATGAGCAGTTCTTC; cdr3_aa: CAISGGVDEQFF
d_call: NA; clone_size: NA; v_call: TRBV2; j_call: TRBJ1-4; cdr3_nt: TGTGCCAGCAACCTGTGGAGTGTTGGTGAAAAACTGTTTTTT; cdr3_aa: CASNLWSVGEKLFF
d_call: TRBD1; clone_size: NA; v_call: TRBV6-1; j_call: TRBJ1-4; cdr3_nt: TGTGCCAGCAGTGAAGCGGGGCAGGGGGGAAGGAAACTGTTTTTT; cdr3_aa: CASSEAGQGGRKLFF
d_call: TRBD2; clone_size: once; v_call: TRBV19; j_call: TRBJ2-1; cdr3_nt: TGTGCCAGTAGTATAGGGCCCCCCAGCGGGAGGGCCGATGAGCAGTTCTTC; cdr3_aa: CASSIGPPSGRADEQFF
d_call: NA; clone_size: NA; v_call: TRBV15; j_call: TRBJ1-1; cdr3_nt: TGTGCCACCAGCAGAGCGTATCCGGGCAGCACTGAAGCTTTCTTT; cdr3_aa: CATSRAYPGSTEAFF
d_call: NA; clone_size: few; v_call: TRBV7-8; j_call: TRBJ1-6; cdr3_nt: TGTGCCAGCAGCTTAGCTGTCCCGTCGGGTTCACCCCTCCACTTT; cdr3_aa: CASSLAVPSGSPLHF
d_call: TRBD1; clone_size: NA; v_call: TRBV5-6; j_call: TRBJ2-7; cdr3_nt: TGTGCCAGCAGCTTGATCGGGACAGGGAAAGCCTCCTACGAGCAGTACTTC; cdr3_aa: CASSLIGTGKASYEQYF
d_call: NA; clone_size: NA; v_call: TRBV4-1; j_call: TRBJ2-1; cdr3_nt: TGCGCCAGCAGAAAAGGAGGGGATAGCAATGAGCAGTTCTTC; cdr3_aa: CASRKGGDSNEQFF
d_call: TRBD1; clone_size: NA; v_call: TRBV7-9; j_call: TRBJ2-5; cdr3_nt: TGTGCCAGCAGCTTAGGGGACAGGGGCCAAGAGACCCAGTACTTC; cdr3_aa: CASSLGDRGQETQYF
d_call: NA; clone_size: NA; v_call: TRBV15; j_call: TRBJ2-1; cdr3_nt: TGTGCCACCAGCAGAGCGATTGTTGTAGGGGACAATGAGCAGTTCTTC; cdr3_aa: CATSRAIVVGDNEQFF
d_call: NA; clone_size: NA; v_call: TRBV5-6; j_call: TRBJ2-5; cdr3_nt: TGTGCCAGCAGCTTGAGGGGCTTTCAAGAGACCCAGTACTTC; cdr3_aa: CASSLRGFQETQYF
d_call: TRBD2; clone_size: NA; v_call: TRBV5-1; j_call: TRBJ2-3; cdr3_nt: TGCGCCAGCAGCTCAGGTAGCGGGAGAACAGATACGCAGTATTTT; cdr3_aa: CASSSGSGRTDTQYF
d_call: TRBD2; clone_size: NA; v_call: TRBV2; j_call: TRBJ2-7; cdr3_nt: TGTGCCAGCAGTGTTCGAAGCGGGGCCTGGAAGCAGTACTTC; cdr3_aa: CASSVRSGAWKQYF
d_call: NA; clone_size: NA; v_call: TRBV4-2; j_call: TRBJ1-6; cdr3_nt: TGTGCCAGCAGCCAAGAAGGGCAGGGGAAATCACCCCTCCACTTT; cdr3_aa: CASSQEGQGKSPLHF
d_call: NA; clone_size: NA; v_call: TRBV5-1; j_call: TRBJ2-7; cdr3_nt: TGCGCCAGCAGCGCAGTAGGAGGGGAGTCGGCCGAGCAGTACTTC; cdr3_aa: CASSAVGGESAEQYF
d_call: NA; clone_size: NA; v_call: TRBV6-6; j_call: TRBJ1-5; cdr3_nt: TGTGCCAGCACCGCAGGGGTGGATAGCAATCAGCCCCAGCATTTT; cdr3_aa: CASTAGVDSNQPQHF
d_call: NA; clone_size: NA; v_call: TRBV2; j_call: TRBJ1-2; cdr3_nt: TGTGCCAGCAGTGAAGGTCTGGGAAACTATGGCTACACCTTC; cdr3_aa: CASSEGLGNYGYTF
d_call: NA; clone_size: NA; v_call: TRBV18; j_call: TRBJ1-1; cdr3_nt: TGTGCCAGCTCACCCCGGGGGTTTAGAGACACTGAAGCTTTCTTT; cdr3_aa: CASSPRGFRDTEAFF
d_call: NA; clone_size: NA; v_call: TRBV4-2; j_call: TRBJ1-3; cdr3_nt: TGTGCCAGCAGCCAAGGACCCGCTATGGGAAACACCATATATTTT; cdr3_aa: CASSQGPAMGNTIYF
d_call: NA; clone_size: NA; v_call: TRBV15; j_call: TRBJ2-3; cdr3_nt: TGTGCCACCAGCAGAGATCCGAGCAACGGAGGGTGGGGTGGCACAGATACGCAGTATTTT; cdr3_aa: CATSRDPSNGGWGGTDTQYF
d_call: NA; clone_size: NA; v_call: TRBV10-3; j_call: TRBJ1-1; cdr3_nt: TGTGCCATCAGCGCCGGGACGCACATGAACACTGAAGCTTTCTTT; cdr3_aa: CAISAGTHMNTEAFF
d_call: NA; clone_size: NA; v_call: TRBV5-8; j_call: TRBJ1-2; cdr3_nt: TGTGCCAGCAGCCGGACCATTGGACGGACAGACTATGGCTACACCTTC; cdr3_aa: CASSRTIGRTDYGYTF
d_call: NA; clone_size: NA; v_call: TRBV18; j_call: TRBJ2-5; cdr3_nt: TGTGCCAGCTCACCACCGGGACACCAAGAGACCCAGTACTTC; cdr3_aa: CASSPPGHQETQYF
d_call: NA; clone_size: NA; v_call: TRBV30; j_call: TRBJ2-7; cdr3_nt: TGTGCCTGGAGTGGGGCCAGCGTTACCTCCTACGAGCAGTACTTC; cdr3_aa: CAWSGASVTSYEQYF
d_call: TRBD1; clone_size: NA; v_call: TRBV7-2; j_call: TRBJ2-5; cdr3_nt: TGTGCCAGCAGCTTAGGACAGGGGGGTAGAGAGACCCAGTACTTC; cdr3_aa: CASSLGQGGRETQYF
d_call: NA; clone_size: NA; v_call: TRBV29-1; j_call: TRBJ2-7; cdr3_nt: TGCAGCGTTGAGGATAGGGCCAACGGAGCCTACGAGCAGTACTTC; cdr3_aa: CSVEDRANGAYEQYF
d_call: NA; clone_size: NA; v_call: TRBV5-1; j_call: TRBJ1-1; cdr3_nt: TGCGCCAGCAGCCGGTCAGGGGATTTGAACACTGAAGCTTTCTTT; cdr3_aa: CASSRSGDLNTEAFF
d_call: TRBD1; clone_size: NA; v_call: TRBV27; j_call: TRBJ2-1; cdr3_nt: TGTGCCAGCAGACGACAGGGAACCTACAATGAGCAGTTCTTC; cdr3_aa: CASRRQGTYNEQFF
d_call: NA; clone_size: once; v_call: TRBV11-2; j_call: TRBJ1-2; cdr3_nt: TGTGCCAGCAGCTTAGACGCGGAGCCTAACTATGGCTACACCTTC; cdr3_aa: CASSLDAEPNYGYTF
d_call: NA; clone_size: once; v_call: TRBV28; j_call: TRBJ1-4; cdr3_nt: TGTGCCAGCAGCCGCTCCCTCCGGTGGACACAGAATGAAAAACTGTTTTTT; cdr3_aa: CASSRSLRWTQNEKLFF
d_call: TRBD1; clone_size: once; v_call: TRBV5-4; j_call: TRBJ2-1; cdr3_nt: TGTGCCAGCAGCCGAGACAGGGGTAATGAGCAGTTCTTC; cdr3_aa: CASSRDRGNEQFF
d_call: TRBD1; clone_size: NA; v_call: TRBV29-1; j_call: TRBJ2-3; cdr3_nt: TGCAGCGTTGAAGAGGTGGACAGGTGCCGTTTT; cdr3_aa: CSVEEVDRCRF